These 14 T cell receptor beta chains were sequenced from one sample in a study of graft-versus-host responses after intestinal transplantation. No antigen is known for these receptors. The assay was immunoSEQ multiplex PCR, and TCRdb's table has in-frame clones only and misses some. The sample has about 94,000 clones; around nine tenths are singletons. The sequencing used unstimulated CD8+ T cells sorted from spleen or lymph node cells, collected before intestinal transplant. The source is a human donor who received an intestinal transplant.

Comments on this clone: The sample carries other DNA sequences with the same CDR3. V and J are TRBV27 and TRBJ2-1; D not resolved. This CDR3 comprises 11 residues. In germline, CDR1 is MNHEY, CDR2 SMNVEV (reference sequence). Trimming pared 4 bases from V and 6 bases from J, leaving 4 bases between. The CDR3 DNA follows: TGTGCCAGCAGTTCATTCAATGAGCAGTTCTTC. It is translated as CASSSFNEQFF.

This clone showed up just a few times. V gene TRBV30 combines with J gene TRBJ1-1; D remains unclear. The germline CDR1 and CDR2 sequences are GTSNPN and SVGIG (reference sequence). The CDR3 totals 11 residues. Trimming removed 7 bases at V and 1 base at J, with 7 bases between. The CDR3 protein is CALRKNTEAFF. The CDR3 DNA sequence: TGTGCCTTGCGGAAGAACACTGAAGCTTTCTTT.

This chain links TRBV6-5 with TRBJ2-7, with D unclear. Trimming stripped 6 bases from V and 4 bases from J, with 13 bases between. Germline V gene data show CDR1 as MNHEY and CDR2 as SVGAGI. The CDR3 covers 13 residues. Here the CDR3 DNA reads TGTGCCAGCAGCCCTTCCGGAGTTTACGAGCAGTACTTC. Translation: CASSPSGVYEQYF.

For this clone: Relative to the germline gene, one junction end is altered; a read error may explain this. V gene TRBV4-3 combines with J gene TRBJ2-3; 8 bases line up with TRBD2. The CDR3 extends over 17 amino acids. Germline CDR1 reads LGHNA; CDR2 reads YSLEER. In nucleotides, the CDR3 is TGCGCCGGCAGCCAAGTCCCCGGGGGGGCCATAGCAGATACGCAGTATTTT. Translating gives CAGSQVPGGAIADTQYF.

The chain uses TRBV11-2 and TRBJ2-7, with TRBD1 matching 7 bases. The CDR3 extends over 15 amino acids. The V gene end was trimmed by 0 bases and the J gene end by 4 bases; junction bases not matched to a gene: 6. Germline-derived CDR1 and CDR2 are SGHAT and FQNNGV. The CDR3 nucleotides read TGTGCCAGCAGCTTAGATAGGGGGCGCCTATACGAGCAGTACTTC. Encoded protein: CASSLDRGRLYEQYF.

The J gene is TRBJ2-7, the V gene TRBV7-8, with a weak D call TRBD1 (5 bases). The CDR3 loop spans 15 amino acids. Trimming removed 2 bases at V and 3 bases at J, with 14 bases between. CDR1 is SGHVS, CDR2 FQNEAQ, per germline. Here the CDR3 reads CASSLWAGQNYEQYF. In nucleotides, the CDR3 is TGTGCCAGCAGCTTATGGGCAGGGCAGAACTACGAGCAGTACTTC.

This sequence joins TRBV28 and TRBJ1-5; 8 bases agree with TRBD1. V trimming: 3 bases; J trimming: 1 base; junction bases outside the gene matches: 5. CDR3 length: 16 amino acids. Per the germline V gene, CDR1 is MDHEN and CDR2 is SYDVKM. CDR3 in amino acids: CASSLLTGESNQPQHF. Written as DNA, the CDR3 is TGTGCCAGCAGTTTGCTGACAGGGGAGAGCAATCAGCCCCAGCATTTT.

The chain employs TRBV2 and TRBJ1-5; D is ambiguous. V was clipped by 1 base and J by 4 bases, with 5 bases between them. Germline V gene sequence: CDR1 SNHLY, CDR2 FYNNEI. This CDR3 spans 13 amino acids. This chain's CDR3 is CASSEGPNQPQHF. The CDR3, as DNA: TGTGCCAGCAGTGAAGGGCCGAATCAGCCCCAGCATTTT.

The V call is TRBV6-5, the J call TRBJ1-6; D unclear. The CDR3 is 14 residues long. Germline V CDR1 and CDR2: MNHEY, SVGAGI. Between the trimmed V and J ends, which lost 5 bases and 4 bases, there was a span of 9 bases. The CDR3 protein is CASSHQEYNSPLHF. The CDR3 bases are TGTGCCAGCAGTCATCAGGAATATAATTCACCCCTCCACTTT.

V and J are TRBV4-3 and TRBJ1-1; 8 positions match TRBD1. The CDR3 consists of 19 residues. CDR1 LGHNA and CDR2 YSLEER come from the germline V gene. Losses at the gene ends were 0 bases for V and 5 bases for J; bases not matched to a gene: 17. The DNA for the CDR3 is TGCGCCAGCAGCCAAGATGTTTTCGGACAGGGCCTACCCGGGACTGAAGCTTTCTTT. The encoded protein is CASSQDVFGQGLPGTEAFF.

This chain uses TRBV27 with TRBJ2-2, with a possible D match to TRBD1 (6 bases). Trimming stripped 3 bases from V and 5 bases from J, with 7 bases between. Germline assignment: CDR1 MNHEY and CDR2 SMNVEV (reference sequence). The CDR3 sequence is 13 residues long. The CDR3 here is CASSFQGTGELFF. The CDR3 DNA is TGTGCCAGCAGTTTTCAGGGGACCGGGGAGCTGTTTTTT.

The chain couples TRBV9 to TRBJ1-1; TRBD1 aligns across 9 bases. The CDR3 has 15 residues. Trimming at V came to 4 bases and at J to 6 bases, leaving 10 bases not matched to a gene. CDR1 SGDLS and CDR2 YYNGEE come from the germline V gene. The CDR3 DNA reads TGTGCCAGCAGCCCAGGGTGGACAGGGGTCCCTGAAGCTTTCTTT. This gives the protein CASSPGWTGVPEAFF.

This clone has just one count. This chain uses TRBV15 with TRBJ1-3; D gene unclear. CDR3 size: 19 residues. CDR1 LNHNV and CDR2 YYDKDF come from the germline V gene (reference sequence). Trimming pared 0 bases from V and 0 bases from J, leaving 18 bases between. The CDR3 loop reads CATSRDFRMESDSGNTIYF. Here the CDR3 DNA reads TGTGCCACCAGCAGAGATTTTCGAATGGAGTCGGACTCTGGAAACACCATATATTTT. Full variable domain (rest looked up from reference TRBV15 and TRBJ1-3): DAMVIQNPRYQVTQFGKPVTLSCSQTLNHNVMYWYQQKSSQAPKLLFHYYDKDFNNEADTPDNFQSRRPNTSFCFLDIRSPGLGDTAMYLCATSRDFRMESDSGNTIYFGEGSWLTVV.

V is TRBV7-2 and J is TRBJ2-1; TRBD2 aligns across 11 bases. The CDR3 is 19 amino acids. Germline CDR1 is SGHTA and CDR2 is FQGNSA. V lost 0 bases, J lost 4 bases, and 11 bases stayed unmatched. The CDR3 sequence is CASSLAPSGGLYLYNEQFF. As DNA, the CDR3 is TGTGCCAGCAGCTTAGCCCCTAGCGGGGGGCTCTACCTTTACAATGAGCAGTTCTTC.